Below, 32 T cell receptor beta chains from the same sample are listed, as sequenced in a study of T cell responses to AZD1222 COVID-19 vaccine. Assay: immunoSEQ multiplex PCR; the TCRdb copy retains only in-frame clones and omits some. This table holds 90,000 to 120,000 clones, about nine tenths found once. The sequenced sample was peripheral blood, obtained on day 0 of MenACWY control vaccination. The receptors originated from an adult in good health.

The chain is built from TRBV28 and TRBJ1-1; the match to TRBD1 covers 7 bases. The CDR3 totals 14 residues. V was clipped by 5 bases and J by 1 base; unmatched bases: 4. The germline V gene encodes CDR1 MDHEN and CDR2 SYDVKM. The CDR3 DNA reads as TGTGCCAGCAGTCTCTGGACAGGGAACACTGAAGCTTTCTTT. Amino acids: CASSLWTGNTEAFF.

The CDR3 sequence: CASSSRTSQETQYF. Written as DNA, the CDR3 is TGTGCCAGCAGTTCCAGGACTAGCCAAGAGACCCAGTACTTC. The V gene is TRBV6-2 or TRBV6-3, the J gene TRBJ2-5; 7 bases align to TRBD2. With V trimmed by 4 bases and J by 1 base, 3 bases remained unmatched. The CDR3 runs 14 residues. Per germline, CDR1 MNHEY and CDR2 SVGEGT.

V and J are TRBV5-1 and TRBJ1-4, with D possibly TRBD1 on 5 matching bases. The germline V gene encodes CDR1 SGHRS and CDR2 YFSETQ. The CDR3 consists of 14 residues. V was shortened by 0 bases and J by 8 bases, with 11 bases between the two germline ends. The CDR3 DNA follows: TGCGCCAGCAGCTTGGAAGGGTCAGGGGAAAAACTGTTTTTT. It codes for CASSLEGSGEKLFF. The entire variable domain, with the rest obtained from reference TRBV5-1 and TRBJ1-4, is as follows: KAGVTQTPRYLIKTRGQQVTLSCSPISGHRSVSWYQQTPGQGLQFLFEYFSETQRNKGNFPGRFSGRQFSNSRSEMNVSTLELGDSALYLCASSLEGSGEKLFFGSGTQLSVL.

As to this clone: Other DNA sequences of this sample code for an identical CDR3. The chain combines TRBV6-2 or TRBV6-3 with TRBJ2-7, with 9 positions matching TRBD1. The V segment lost 6 bases and the J segment 2 bases; nucleotides outside the gene matches: 5. CDR1 is MNHEY, CDR2 SVGEGT, per germline. The CDR3 runs to 14 residues. Written as DNA, the CDR3 is TGTGCCAGCAGCTCGACAGGGGGTACCTACGAGCAGTACTTC. Translating it yields CASSSTGGTYEQYF.

This sequence joins TRBV15 and TRBJ1-2; the D is unclear. This CDR3 is 14 amino acids long. The V gene's germline CDR1 is LNHNV and CDR2 YYDKDF (reference sequence). Trimming took 5 bases from V and 0 from J, leaving 10 bases between them. For the CDR3, the DNA is TGTGCCACCAGCCTGGGAGGATCTAACTATGGCTACACCTTC. This encodes CATSLGGSNYGYTF.

The CDR3 loop reads CASRPTGTSGPNEQFF. The CDR3 nucleotides read TGTGCCAGCAGGCCTACGGGGACTAGCGGCCCCAATGAGCAGTTCTTC. The chain is built from TRBV14 and TRBJ2-1, with 11 bases fitting TRBD2. The CDR3 runs to 16 residues. The junction had 10 bases not matched to a gene; V was cut back by 6 bases and J by 6 bases. Per the germline V gene, CDR1 is SGHDN and CDR2 is FVKESK.

The gene calls are TRBV4-1 and TRBJ2-6; the D gene could be TRBD1 or TRBD2 (7 bases each). CDR3 size: 18 residues. V shed 0 bases and J shed 0 bases, with 12 bases lying between them. CDR1 MGHRA and CDR2 YSYEKL come from the germline V gene. CDR3 sequence (DNA): TGCGCCAGCAGCCAAGAGGCAGGGGGGGACTCTGGGGCCAACGTCCTGACTTTC. Its protein is CASSQEAGGDSGANVLTF.

V gene TRBV27 combines with J gene TRBJ1-1; 7 bases line up with TRBD1. CDR1 is MNHEY, CDR2 SMNVEV, per germline (reference sequence). The V and J ends lost 5 bases and 4 bases, in that order; junction bases with no gene match: 7. CDR3 length: 14 residues. The CDR3 reads CASSPRGYGTEAFF. The CDR3 DNA is TGTGCCAGCAGTCCCAGGGGGTATGGCACTGAAGCTTTCTTT.

This chain connects TRBV6-4 to TRBJ1-2, with D tentatively TRBD1 (5 bases). The CDR3 is 13 amino acids. Germline-derived CDR1 and CDR2 are MRHNA and SNTAGT. V was clipped by 0 bases and J by 8 bases, with 10 bases between them. As DNA, the CDR3 is TGTGCCAGCAGTGACTCTGCAGGGCAAGGCTACACCTTC. It translates to CASSDSAGQGYTF.

The rearrangement uses TRBV7-3 and TRBJ2-3; D may be TRBD1 or TRBD2 (5 bases each). Germline V gives CDR1 SGHTA, CDR2 FQGTGA. The V end lost 5 bases, the J end lost 6 bases, and 15 bases lay between the germline ends. This CDR3 spans 14 amino acids. In nucleotides, the CDR3 is TGTGCCAGCAGCCCATCTTATGGGGGTGATACGCAGTATTTT. Translating it yields CASSPSYGGDTQYF.

The chain employs TRBV3-1 (or the pseudogene TRBV3-2) and TRBJ2-2, with D maybe TRBD2 (5 bases). Germline lookup yields CDR1 LGHDT and CDR2 YNNKEL (reference sequence). V was trimmed by 1 base and J by 1 base, leaving 10 bases between them. The CDR3 is 16 residues long. The CDR3 DNA sequence: TGTGCCAGCAGCCAAGGTCCAGCGGTGAACACCGGGGAGCTGTTTTTT. This encodes CASSQGPAVNTGELFF.

J is TRBJ2-1 and V is TRBV6-5; the match to TRBD1 covers 7 bases. V was pared by 6 bases and J by 0 bases, with 5 bases of the junction left unmatched. This CDR3 has 15 amino acids. Germline CDR1 is MNHEY and CDR2 is SVGAGI. DNA for the CDR3: TGTGCCAGCAGCCGGACAGGAGACTCCTACAATGAGCAGTTCTTC. Translating it yields CASSRTGDSYNEQFF.

The CDR3, as DNA: TGTGCCAGCAGCGTAGGCTTGCGGGCAGGGTCTAACTATGGCTACACCTTC. It specifies CASSVGLRAGSNYGYTF. The genes are TRBV9 and TRBJ1-2, with D possibly TRBD1 on 5 matching bases. CDR1 and CDR2 (germline): SGDLS, YYNGEE. The CDR3 runs 17 residues. The germline V and J ends were trimmed by 0 bases and 0 bases, with 15 bases remaining between them.

This chain's CDR3 is CASSLGGAGNTIYF. The CDR3 DNA sequence: TGTGCCAGCAGCCTGGGCGGGGCCGGAAACACCATATATTTT. The rearrangement joins TRBV5-4 to TRBJ1-3, with D possibly TRBD1 on 5 matching bases. CDR1 and CDR2 from the germline V gene are SGHNT and YYREEE (reference sequence). The CDR3 runs to 14 residues. V gave up 4 bases and J gave up 4 bases, with 12 bases separating them. The complete variable domain, with remaining parts taken from reference TRBV5-4 and TRBJ1-3, reads ETGVTQSPTHLIKTRGQQVTLRCSSQSGHNTVSWYQQALGQGPQFIFQYYREEENGRGNFPPRFSGLQFPNYSSELNVNALELDDSALYLCASSLGGAGNTIYFGEGSWLTVV.

The chain carries TRBV2 and TRBJ2-3; D remains ambiguous. The germline V gene encodes CDR1 SNHLY and CDR2 FYNNEI. The CDR3 runs to 13 residues. The V and J ends lost 4 bases and 0 bases respectively, with 5 bases between them. CDR3 region: CASSATSTDTQYF. In nucleotides, the CDR3 is TGTGCCAGCAGTGCGACGAGCACAGATACGCAGTATTTT. The variable domain in full, completed from reference TRBV2 and TRBJ2-3, reads EPEVTQTPSHQVTQMGQEVILRCVPISNHLYFYWYRQILGQKVEFLVSFYNNEISEKSEIFDDQFSVERPDGSNFTLKIRSTKLEDSAMYFCASSATSTDTQYFGPGTRLTVL.

This sequence joins TRBV27 and TRBJ2-1; TRBD1 matches at 7 bases. The trim removed 8 bases at V and 2 bases at J, leaving 6 bases unmatched. Germline lookup yields CDR1 MNHEY and CDR2 SMNVEV (reference sequence). This CDR3 is 14 amino acids long. The CDR3 here is CASSLRGPYNEQFF. DNA of the CDR3: TGTGCCAGCTCCCTAAGGGGGCCCTACAATGAGCAGTTCTTC.

This chain joins TRBV19 and TRBJ1-5; D uncertain. The germline gives CDR1 LNHDA, CDR2 SQIVND (reference sequence). Trimming shortened V by 8 bases and J by 3 bases, and 11 bases separated the two germline ends. The CDR3 spans 13 residues. CDR3 in DNA: TGTGCCAGTTCCACCGGGTACAATCAGCCCCAGCATTTT. Its translation is CASSTGYNQPQHF.

The rearrangement links TRBV11-1 to TRBJ2-3; D unresolved. This CDR3 comprises 11 residues. Deletions cut 0 bases from V and 7 bases from J, with 2 bases between. CDR1 SGHAT and CDR2 FQDESV come from the germline V gene (reference sequence). In nucleotides, the CDR3 is TGTGCCAGCAGCTTAGCCAATACGCAGTATTTT. This translates into CASSLANTQYF. Supplemented by reference TRBV11-1 and TRBJ2-3, the full variable domain reads EAEVAQSPRYKITEKSQAVAFWCDPISGHATLYWYRQILGQGPELLVQFQDESVVDDSQLPKDRFSAERLKGVDSTLKIQPAELGDSAMYLCASSLANTQYFGPGTRLTVL.

The chain combines TRBV27 with TRBJ1-1; unclear D gene. From germline, CDR1 is MNHEY and CDR2 SMNVEV (reference sequence). The CDR3 loop spans 13 amino acids. The V gene lost 4 bases and the J gene lost 0 bases, with 6 bases spanning the gap. CDR3 DNA sequence: TGTGCCAGCAGTTCGGTGATGAACACTGAAGCTTTCTTT. It codes for CASSSVMNTEAFF.

The gene calls are TRBV5-1 and TRBJ1-1, with a weak D call TRBD1 (5 bases). CDR3 size: 17 residues. CDR1 is SGHRS, CDR2 YFSETQ, per germline. Trimming cost V 4 bases and J 1 base, with 20 bases left between them. CDR3 coding DNA: TGCGCCAGCAGCCCCGGGGGACGGACGGCGGGGAACACTGAAGCTTTCTTT. The encoded protein is CASSPGGRTAGNTEAFF.

The chain joins TRBV30 to TRBJ2-2; D might be TRBD2 (5 bases). V dropped 3 bases and J dropped 7 bases, with 27 bases sitting between them. The CDR3 sequence is 18 residues long. Per germline, CDR1 GTSNPN and CDR2 SVGIG (reference sequence). CDR3: CAWRNFSRAYGCCGELFF. Written as DNA, the CDR3 is TGTGCCTGGAGGAATTTCTCGCGGGCCTACGGGTGTTGCGGGGAGCTGTTTTTT.

J is TRBJ2-3 and V is TRBV18, with D possibly called TRBD1 or TRBD2 (5 bases each). CDR3 size: 15 residues. Trimming took 3 bases from V and 0 from J, leaving 10 bases between them. Germline V lookup: CDR1 KGHSH, CDR2 LQKENI. The chain's CDR3 is CASSPGTGSTDTQYF. The CDR3 coding sequence is TGTGCCAGCTCACCCGGGACGGGAAGCACAGATACGCAGTATTTT. Variable domain in full (rest from reference TRBV18 and TRBJ2-3): NAGVMQNPRHLVRRRGQEARLRCSPMKGHSHVYWYRQLPEEGLKFMVYLQKENIIDESGMPKERFSAEFPKEGPSILRIQQVVRGDSAAYFCASSPGTGSTDTQYFGPGTRLTVL.

This rearrangement joins TRBV11-2 to TRBJ2-2, with D maybe TRBD2 (5 bases). The length of the CDR3 is 13 residues. Germline V gene lookup returns CDR1 SGHAT and CDR2 FQNNGV. Trimming removed 3 bases at V and 6 bases at J, with 8 bases between. The CDR3 protein is CASSLDWAGELFF. The CDR3 coding sequence is TGTGCCAGCAGCTTGGACTGGGCCGGGGAGCTGTTTTTT.

The sample holds one count of this clone. J is TRBJ1-6 and V is TRBV20-1; tentatively, D is TRBD1 (5 bases). CDR1 is DFQATT, CDR2 SNEGSKA, per germline (reference sequence). The CDR3 consists of 16 residues. V was trimmed by 3 bases and J by 0 bases, leaving 12 bases between them. The CDR3 nucleotides read TGCAGTGCTAGTTCAGACGGGACCTCCTATAATTCACCCCTCCACTTT. Translation: CSASSDGTSYNSPLHF.

The rearrangement joins TRBV7-3 to TRBJ1-1; TRBD1 agrees at 7 bases. The CDR3 contains 14 residues. With 4 bases clipped from V and 4 bases from J, the junction kept 6 bases outside the gene matches. CDR1 and CDR2 (germline): SGHTA, FQGTGA. Here the CDR3 reads CASSSGGAATEAFF. CDR3 DNA sequence: TGTGCCAGCAGCTCAGGGGGGGCAGCCACTGAAGCTTTCTTT.

This rearrangement joins TRBV4-1 to TRBJ2-3; D unresolved. This CDR3 has 14 residues. From germline, CDR1 is MGHRA and CDR2 YSYEKL. Trimming took off 0 bases at V and 3 bases at J, with 7 bases between the two ends. The CDR3 nucleotides read TGCGCCAGCAGCCAAGATATGGGGACAGATACGCAGTATTTT. This gives the protein CASSQDMGTDTQYF.

The rearrangement links TRBV7-3 to TRBJ1-5, with 8 bases fitting TRBD1. Per the germline V gene, CDR1 is SGHTA and CDR2 is FQGTGA. The CDR3 has 15 amino acids. The J segment lost 0 bases and the V segment lost 5 bases, leaving 3 bases of the junction unmatched. CDR3 amino acids: CASSLQGGSNQPQHF. The CDR3 region has the DNA TGTGCCAGCAGCCTACAGGGGGGTAGCAATCAGCCCCAGCATTTT.

The genes are TRBV2 and TRBJ1-5; D perhaps matches TRBD1 (6 bases). Germline V gene sequence: CDR1 SNHLY, CDR2 FYNNEI. The CDR3 has 13 residues. V was clipped by 5 bases and J by 4 bases, with 9 bases between them. The CDR3 nucleotides are TGTGCCAGCAGTCAGGGGTCGAATCAGCCCCAGCATTTT. Translating it yields CASSQGSNQPQHF.

The table lists this clone with a few counts. This chain's CDR3 is CAWSVLGGRITGELFF. In nucleotides, the CDR3 is TGTGCCTGGAGTGTACTTGGGGGGCGCATAACCGGGGAGCTGTTTTTT. The rearrangement uses TRBV30 and TRBJ2-2; perhaps D is TRBD1 or TRBD2 (6 bases each). The germline V gene has CDR1 GTSNPN and CDR2 SVGIG (reference sequence). The CDR3 has 16 residues. V dropped 0 bases and J dropped 5 bases, with 16 bases sitting between them. Full variable domain (missing parts from reference TRBV30 and TRBJ2-2): SQTIHQWPATLVQPVGSPLSLECTVEGTSNPNLYWYRQAAGRGLQLLFYSVGIGQISSEVPQNLSASRPQDRQFILSSKKLLLSDSGFYLCAWSVLGGRITGELFFGEGSRLTVL.

This chain joins TRBV4-3 and TRBJ1-2; possible D gene TRBD1, 5 bases. This CDR3 has 16 residues. V was shortened by 1 base and J by 5 bases, with 17 bases between the two germline ends. Germline CDR1 reads LGHNA; CDR2 reads YSLEER. The CDR3 DNA is TGCGCCAGCAGCCAAGGGGTTAACGGGGGGAAGTATGGCTACACCTTC. It encodes CASSQGVNGGKYGYTF.

The rearrangement joins TRBV28 to TRBJ1-1; D gene uncertain. The germline CDR1 and CDR2 sequences are MDHEN and SYDVKM. The length of the CDR3 is 15 residues. V was shortened by 6 bases and J by 1 base, with 15 bases between the two germline ends. The CDR3 sequence: CASSPTFQGNTEAFF. DNA for the CDR3: TGTGCCAGCAGCCCTACCTTCCAAGGGAACACTGAAGCTTTCTTT.

The V and J genes are TRBV3-1 (or the pseudogene TRBV3-2) and TRBJ2-7, with TRBD2 matching over 10 bases. V trimming: 4 bases; J trimming: 2 bases; junction bases outside the gene matches: 5. Germline loops: CDR1 LGHDT, CDR2 YNNKEL (reference sequence). There are 15 residues in the CDR3. The CDR3 spells CASSPGLAATYEQYF. DNA for the CDR3: TGTGCCAGCAGCCCCGGACTAGCGGCTACCTACGAGCAGTACTTC.